The 23 T cell receptor beta chains below all came from one sample that was sequenced in a study of T cell responses to AZD1222 COVID-19 vaccine. TCRdb's copy holds only in-frame clones and misses some; the assay was immunoSEQ multiplex PCR. The table shows over 85,000 clones, with 85% to 90% occurring only once. Sequencing used peripheral blood, obtained on day 0 of AZD1222 vaccination. The source of these receptors is an adult in good health.

The chain uses TRBV7-8 and TRBJ2-3, with 10 bases matching TRBD1. Germline trimming cut 4 bases from V and 2 bases from J; bases unmatched to any gene: 9. Germline CDR1 SGHVS, CDR2 FQNEAQ. CDR3 length: 17 amino acids. This chain's CDR3 is CASSSPRDRGITDTQYF. The CDR3 region has the DNA TGTGCCAGCAGCTCTCCACGGGACAGGGGAATCACAGATACGCAGTATTTT.

The genes are TRBV11-2 and TRBJ2-3; D gene uncertain. Germline V lookup: CDR1 SGHAT, CDR2 FQNNGV. This CDR3 region has 16 residues. Trimming left V 1 base short and J 0 bases short, with 11 bases between. CDR3 in amino acids: CASSLGARASTDTQYF. The CDR3, as DNA: TGTGCCAGCAGCTTAGGGGCTAGAGCTAGCACAGATACGCAGTATTTT.

The rearrangement joins TRBV6-5 to TRBJ2-5; 8 bases are a match to TRBD2. The CDR3 extends over 14 amino acids. Germline values: CDR1 MNHEY, CDR2 SVGAGI. Losses at the gene ends were 6 bases for V and 4 bases for J; bases not matched to a gene: 7. CDR3 bases: TGTGCCAGCAGCGGGGGGGGGCTAGTAGAGACCCAGTACTTC. It encodes CASSGGGLVETQYF.

The V gene is TRBV2, the J gene TRBJ2-7; D gene unclear. The CDR3 is 17 residues long. Trimming took off 0 bases at V and 3 bases at J, with 18 bases between the two ends. Germline V gene data show CDR1 as SNHLY and CDR2 as FYNNEI. In DNA form, the CDR3 reads TGTGCCAGCAGTGAAGCGCAAAGGGTTATTCCGCTCTACGAGCAGTACTTC. Translating it yields CASSEAQRVIPLYEQYF.

This chain uses TRBV6-5 with TRBJ2-7; 13 bases are shared with TRBD2. V dropped 6 bases and J dropped 4; count of bases not matched to a gene: 3. From germline, CDR1 is MNHEY and CDR2 SVGAGI. The CDR3 runs to 14 residues. The CDR3 DNA is TGTGCCAGCAGAACGGGACTAGCGGGATACGAGCAGTACTTC. Amino acids: CASRTGLAGYEQYF.

This sequence joins TRBV18 and TRBJ2-5, with a weak D call TRBD1 (6 bases). V lost 4 bases to trimming and J lost 3 bases, with 12 bases between them. The CDR3 length is 14 residues. Germline CDR1 KGHSH, CDR2 LQKENI. The CDR3 is CASSLQWDKETQYF. The CDR3 DNA follows: TGTGCCAGCTCACTTCAATGGGACAAAGAGACCCAGTACTTC.

This clone was seen a single time. The genes are TRBV5-4 and TRBJ2-2, with 9 bases aligning to TRBD1. The CDR3 spans 17 residues. Germline CDR1 reads SGHNT; CDR2 reads YYREEE (reference sequence). Losses at the gene ends were 3 bases for V and 1 base for J; bases not matched to a gene: 7. DNA of the CDR3: TGTGCCAGCAGCTACACAGGGGGCGTTTTGAACACCGGGGAGCTGTTTTTT. Translated, it gives CASSYTGGVLNTGELFF. The full variable domain, rest sourced from reference TRBV5-4 and TRBJ2-2, is ETGVTQSPTHLIKTRGQQVTLRCSSQSGHNTVSWYQQALGQGPQFIFQYYREEENGRGNFPPRFSGLQFPNYSSELNVNALELDDSALYLCASSYTGGVLNTGELFFGEGSRLTVL.

V usage is TRBV3-1 (or the pseudogene TRBV3-2) and J usage is TRBJ1-5; D remains unclear. This CDR3 spans 12 amino acids. Germline CDR1 and CDR2: LGHDT and YNNKEL (reference sequence). V was pared by 0 bases and J by 5 bases, with 2 bases between. The CDR3 reads CASSQEDQPQHF. CDR3 DNA: TGTGCCAGCAGCCAAGAGGATCAGCCCCAGCATTTT.

This chain connects TRBV7-2 to TRBJ2-1; D call uncertain. Germline CDR1 and CDR2: SGHTA and FQGNSA. Deletions cut 11 bases from V and 0 bases from J, with 8 bases between. This CDR3 has 12 residues. CDR3 sequence (DNA): TGTGCCTCCATAAGCTCCTACAATGAGCAGTTCTTC. Translation gives CASISSYNEQFF.

The gene calls are TRBV5-1 and TRBJ1-4; no reliable D call. The CDR3 totals 14 residues. From germline, CDR1 is SGHRS and CDR2 YFSETQ. V was trimmed by 0 bases and J by 0 bases, leaving 3 bases between them. CDR3 in amino acids: CASSLAATNEKLFF. CDR3 DNA: TGCGCCAGCAGCTTGGCAGCAACTAATGAAAAACTGTTTTTT.

This chain uses TRBV5-5 with TRBJ1-1; possibly TRBD1 for D (5 bases). Trimming stripped 4 bases from V and 8 bases from J, with 21 bases between. CDR3 length: 15 residues. Germline V gene lookup returns CDR1 SGHKS and CDR2 YYEKEE (reference sequence). CDR3 in amino acids: CASSQTRQPTQEAFF. For the CDR3, the DNA is TGTGCCAGCAGCCAGACCCGACAGCCCACTCAAGAAGCTTTCTTT.

V and J are TRBV6-6 and TRBJ1-1, with D unresolved. Trimming stripped 4 bases from V and 7 bases from J, with 16 bases between. The CDR3 spans 14 residues. Germline V CDR1 and CDR2: MNHNY, SVGAGI (reference sequence). This CDR3 is CASSSSRSGGEAFF. CDR3 DNA: TGTGCCAGCAGTTCCTCCCGGTCTGGCGGTGAAGCTTTCTTT.

This chain connects TRBV9 to TRBJ1-2, with D possibly TRBD1 on 5 matching bases. The CDR3 extends over 15 amino acids. The germline gives CDR1 SGDLS, CDR2 YYNGEE. Between the trimmed V and J ends, which lost 0 bases and 3 bases, there was a span of 12 bases. CDR3 sequence (DNA): TGTGCCAGCAGCGTAGGAGCGACAGCCTACTATGGCTACACCTTC. Translating it yields CASSVGATAYYGYTF.

The J gene is TRBJ1-2, the V gene TRBV7-6, with D perhaps TRBD1 (6 bases). Germline CDR1 reads SGHVS; CDR2 reads FNYEAQ. The CDR3 consists of 15 residues. Trimming removed 0 bases at V and 6 bases at J, with 14 bases between. The CDR3 nucleotides read TGTGCCAGCAGCTTAGCATCGGGGGGCGGGGATGGCTACACCTTC. Its translation is CASSLASGGGDGYTF. The full variable domain, rest sourced from reference TRBV7-6 and TRBJ1-2, is GAGVSQSPRYKVTKRGQDVALRCDPISGHVSLYWYRQALGQGPEFLTYFNYEAQQDKSGLPNDRFSAERPEGSISTLTIQRTEQRDSAMYRCASSLASGGGDGYTFGSGTRLTVV.

The V and J genes are TRBV5-5 and TRBJ2-3, with 10 bases lining up with TRBD2. CDR3 length: 17 residues. Looked up from germline, CDR1 is SGHKS and CDR2 is YYEKEE (reference sequence). With 4 bases clipped from V and 5 bases from J, the junction kept 13 bases outside the gene matches. In DNA form, the CDR3 reads TGTGCCAGCAGCCCGGAAAAATGGACTAGCGGATTAGATACGCAGTATTTT. This gives the protein CASSPEKWTSGLDTQYF. Variable domain in full (rest from reference TRBV5-5 and TRBJ2-3): DAGVTQSPTHLIKTRGQQVTLRCSPISGHKSVSWYQQVLGQGPQFIFQYYEKEERGRGNFPDRFSARQFPNYSSELNVNALLLGDSALYLCASSPEKWTSGLDTQYFGPGTRLTVL.

The chain employs TRBV5-4 and TRBJ2-2; no clear D. This CDR3 contains 16 residues. CDR1 is SGHNT and CDR2 is YYREEE in the germline V gene (reference sequence). Trimming removed 4 bases from V and 5 bases from J, with 18 bases in between. CDR3 nucleotide sequence: TGTGCCAGCAGCCTGCGAAATATGGGAAGAACCGGGGAGCTGTTTTTT. The encoded protein is CASSLRNMGRTGELFF.

The J gene is TRBJ1-2, the V gene TRBV5-1; 7 positions match TRBD1. The CDR3 contains 16 residues. Germline V gives CDR1 SGHRS, CDR2 YFSETQ. After removal of 4 bases from V and 6 bases from J, the junction contained 15 bases not matched to a gene. DNA of the CDR3: TGCGCCAGCAGCATGACAGGGAACGGACTGTGGAATGGCTACACCTTC. It translates to CASSMTGNGLWNGYTF.

The CDR3 DNA reads TGCGCCAGCAGCTATAGGAGCCGACAGTCCCCCCCCTACGAGCAGTACTTC. This codes for CASSYRSRQSPPYEQYF. The chain combines TRBV5-1 with TRBJ2-7, with D possibly TRBD1 on 5 matching bases. Deletions cut 3 bases from V and 2 bases from J, with 21 bases between. The germline gives CDR1 SGHRS, CDR2 YFSETQ. CDR3 length: 17 amino acids.

The CDR3 reads CASSYAGVPYEQYF. CDR3 nucleotide sequence: TGTGCCAGCAGTTACGCTGGGGTCCCCTACGAGCAGTACTTC. The J gene is TRBJ2-7, the V gene TRBV6-5; D is unresolved. The CDR3 is 14 amino acids. V gave up 2 bases and J gave up 2 bases, with 10 bases separating them. Looked up from germline, CDR1 is MNHEY and CDR2 is SVGAGI.

This chain connects TRBV19 to TRBJ2-1; D perhaps matches TRBD2 (7 bases). The CDR3 loop spans 15 amino acids. Germline V CDR1 and CDR2: LNHDA, SQIVND (reference sequence). The V gene lost 7 bases and the J gene lost 9 bases, with 22 bases spanning the gap. The CDR3: CASTVKGGVPGEQFF. CDR3 bases: TGTGCCAGTACGGTAAAAGGGGGGGTACCCGGTGAGCAGTTCTTC.

This sequence joins TRBV27 and TRBJ2-2; D remains unclear. In germline, CDR1 is MNHEY, CDR2 SMNVEV (reference sequence). Between the trimmed V and J ends, which lost 2 bases and 0 bases, there was a span of 7 bases. CDR3 size: 15 residues. This CDR3 is CASSLLRPNTGELFF. The CDR3 nucleotides read TGTGCCAGCAGTTTACTGAGACCGAACACCGGGGAGCTGTTTTTT.

This chain uses TRBV9 with TRBJ2-3, with 9 bases that match TRBD2. The germline V gene has CDR1 SGDLS and CDR2 YYNGEE. CDR3 length: 15 amino acids. The ends lost 0 bases at V and 2 bases at J; junction bases unmatched: 1. CDR3 loop: CASSVVAGATDTQYF. The CDR3 DNA reads TGTGCCAGCAGCGTAGTAGCGGGGGCCACAGATACGCAGTATTTT.

The chain has TRBV6-2 or TRBV6-3 and TRBJ2-7; the match to TRBD2 covers 12 bases. The CDR3 totals 15 residues. In germline, CDR1 is MNHEY, CDR2 SVGEGT. V lost 6 bases and J lost 2; bases outside the gene matches: 5. CDR3 bases: TGTGCCAGCAGCGGAAGGACTAGCGGGGCCTACGAGCAGTACTTC. Its translation is CASSGRTSGAYEQYF.